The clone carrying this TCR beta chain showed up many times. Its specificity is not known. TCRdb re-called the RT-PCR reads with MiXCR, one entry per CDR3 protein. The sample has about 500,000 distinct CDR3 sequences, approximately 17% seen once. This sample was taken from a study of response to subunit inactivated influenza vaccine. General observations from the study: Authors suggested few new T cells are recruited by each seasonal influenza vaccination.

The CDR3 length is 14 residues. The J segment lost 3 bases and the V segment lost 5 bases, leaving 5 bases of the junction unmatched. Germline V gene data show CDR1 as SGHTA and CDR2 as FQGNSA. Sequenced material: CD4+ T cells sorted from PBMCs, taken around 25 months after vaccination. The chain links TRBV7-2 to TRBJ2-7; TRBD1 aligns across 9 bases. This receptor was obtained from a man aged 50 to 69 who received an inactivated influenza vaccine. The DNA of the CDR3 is TGTGCCAGCAGCCCGGGGACAGGGAACTACGAGCAGTACTTC. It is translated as CASSPGTGNYEQYF.